A selection of T cell receptor beta chains follows, all from one sample in a study of T cell repertoires in cytomegalovirus infection. These receptors have no known antigen. TCRdb re-derived calls from the reads in MiXCR, one entry per CDR3 protein. The table lists 360,000 or so distinct CDR3 sequences, about 35% of them singletons, with 13% in the top ten. This sample comprised cultured PBMCs, obtained from culture after CMV antigen stimulation. Receptors were obtained from a human donor in good health (CMV status not recorded). Some clones in this sample may be carry-over from other donors' samples. Each CDR3 is given with its conserved first and last residue. The order of the fields is V gene, D gene, J gene, clone size, CDR3 DNA, CDR3 protein. D genes are given only for firm matches. Size values are once, few and many counts, or a class for expanded clones, and some rows have none.

v_gene: TRBV7-6
d_gene: NA
j_gene: TRBJ2-7
abundance: NA
CDR3nt: TGTGCCAGCAGCGAGACGGTTAGCGTAGACGAGCAGTACTTC
CDR3aa: CASSETVSVDEQYF

v_gene: TRBV12-5
d_gene: NA
j_gene: TRBJ2-1
abundance: NA
CDR3nt: TGTGCTAGTGGTAGCTGGGGCAATGAGCAGTTCTTC
CDR3aa: CASGSWGNEQFF

v_gene: TRBV4-3
d_gene: NA
j_gene: TRBJ2-3
abundance: NA
CDR3nt: TGCGCCAGCAGCCAAGATCGCGGGGGCCGGCCTCGAAAAGACACAGATACGCAGTATTTT
CDR3aa: CASSQDRGGRPRKDTDTQYF

v_gene: TRBV7-9
d_gene: TRBD1
j_gene: TRBJ2-3
abundance: NA
CDR3nt: TGTGCCAGCAGATCAGGTTACAGGGGGAGGGATACGCAGTATTTT
CDR3aa: CASRSGYRGRDTQYF

v_gene: TRBV7-8
d_gene: TRBD1
j_gene: TRBJ2-3
abundance: NA
CDR3nt: TGTGCCAGCAGTAGCCGGACAGGGGGCCTCACAGATACGCAGTATTTT
CDR3aa: CASSSRTGGLTDTQYF

v_gene: TRBV4-3
d_gene: TRBD1
j_gene: TRBJ2-7
abundance: few
CDR3nt: TGCGCCAGCAGCCAAGAATGGAGACAGGGCCGGGAGCAGTACTTC
CDR3aa: CASSQEWRQGREQYF

v_gene: TRBV5-4
d_gene: NA
j_gene: TRBJ2-2
abundance: once
CDR3nt: TGTGCCAGCAGCTTGTATGACACCGGGGAGCTGTTTTTT
CDR3aa: CASSLYDTGELFF

v_gene: TRBV7-9
d_gene: NA
j_gene: TRBJ2-1
abundance: NA
CDR3nt: TGTGCCAGCAGCTCGGGCCGATCTTCCTACAATGAGCAGTTCTTC
CDR3aa: CASSSGRSSYNEQFF

v_gene: TRBV7-2
d_gene: TRBD2
j_gene: TRBJ2-5
abundance: many
CDR3nt: TGTGCCAGCAGCTTGACTAGCGGGAGAAGAGAGACCCAGTACTTC
CDR3aa: CASSLTSGRRETQYF

v_gene: TRBV20-1
d_gene: NA
j_gene: TRBJ2-5
abundance: NA
CDR3nt: TGCAGTGCTAGATTATGGAGGATAGCGGAAGAGACCCAGTACTTC
CDR3aa: CSARLWRIAEETQYF

v_gene: TRBV6-2/TRBV6-3
d_gene: TRBD1
j_gene: TRBJ1-5
abundance: few
CDR3nt: TGTGCCAGCAGTTACTGGGACAGGGATCCGCATTTT
CDR3aa: CASSYWDRDPHF

v_gene: TRBV27
d_gene: TRBD1
j_gene: TRBJ2-5
abundance: NA
CDR3nt: TGTGCCAGCAGTGGCAGGGGGCTTGAGACCCAGTACTTC
CDR3aa: CASSGRGLETQYF

v_gene: TRBV12-3/TRBV12-4
d_gene: NA
j_gene: TRBJ1-1
abundance: NA
CDR3nt: TGTGCCAGCAGTTTAGGATATGGGTGGGGGTTGACTGAAGCTTTCTTT
CDR3aa: CASSLGYGWGLTEAFF

v_gene: TRBV14
d_gene: NA
j_gene: TRBJ2-1
abundance: NA
CDR3nt: TGTGCCAGCAGCCAAGCGCTAGCTGGCGAGCAGTTCTTC
CDR3aa: CASSQALAGEQFF

v_gene: TRBV4-3
d_gene: TRBD2
j_gene: TRBJ2-5
abundance: NA
CDR3nt: TGCGCCAGCAGCTTAGGACTAGCCTACCAAGAGACCCAGTACTTC
CDR3aa: CASSLGLAYQETQYF

v_gene: TRBV6-1
d_gene: TRBD2
j_gene: TRBJ2-3
abundance: NA
CDR3nt: TGTGCCACCAGTGCCACCCTAGCGGGAGGTACAGATACGCAGTATTTT
CDR3aa: CATSATLAGGTDTQYF

v_gene: TRBV12-3/TRBV12-4
d_gene: TRBD1
j_gene: TRBJ2-4
abundance: NA
CDR3nt: TGTGCCAGCAGTCGGGACAGGGAGGGCATTCAGTACTTC
CDR3aa: CASSRDREGIQYF

v_gene: TRBV19
d_gene: TRBD2
j_gene: TRBJ2-5
abundance: many
CDR3nt: TGTGCCACCTCGACCGGGGGGTTGGAGACCCAGTACTTC
CDR3aa: CATSTGGLETQYF

v_gene: TRBV3-1
d_gene: NA
j_gene: TRBJ1-1
abundance: few
CDR3nt: TGTGCCAGCAGCCAGGGATTGGGGCGAGGAACACTGAAAACTTTCTTT
CDR3aa: CASSQGLGRGTLKTFF

v_gene: TRBV7-6
d_gene: NA
j_gene: TRBJ1-6
abundance: few
CDR3nt: TGTGCCAGCAGCCCGCCGGAAGGCTCCTTTTCACCCCTCCACTTT
CDR3aa: CASSPPEGSFSPLHF

v_gene: TRBV11-2
d_gene: TRBD2
j_gene: TRBJ2-1
abundance: NA
CDR3nt: TGTGCCAGCAGCACAGCGGGAGAAGGGCCCGATGAGCAGTTCTTC
CDR3aa: CASSTAGEGPDEQFF

v_gene: TRBV14
d_gene: NA
j_gene: TRBJ2-2
abundance: NA
CDR3nt: TGTGCCAGCAGCCAAGATCTATCCGGGGAGCTGTTTTTT
CDR3aa: CASSQDLSGELFF

v_gene: TRBV6-1
d_gene: TRBD1
j_gene: TRBJ2-7
abundance: NA
CDR3nt: TGTGCCAGCAGTGCGGACAGGGGGCGCGAGCAGTACTTC
CDR3aa: CASSADRGREQYF

v_gene: TRBV12-3/TRBV12-4
d_gene: TRBD2
j_gene: TRBJ2-1
abundance: many
CDR3nt: TGTGCCAGCAGCCGAAGAGGACTAGCGGGGTACAATGAGCAGTTCTTC
CDR3aa: CASSRRGLAGYNEQFF

v_gene: TRBV6-1
d_gene: NA
j_gene: TRBJ1-1
abundance: NA
CDR3nt: TGTGCCAGCAGTCAAGCCAGCGGTGTCACTGAAGCTTTCTTT
CDR3aa: CASSQASGVTEAFF

v_gene: TRBV14
d_gene: NA
j_gene: TRBJ2-2
abundance: once
CDR3nt: TGTGCCAGCAGCCAAGATCTACTCAGAGCCACCGGGGAGCTGTTTTTT
CDR3aa: CASSQDLLRATGELFF

v_gene: TRBV6-2/TRBV6-3
d_gene: TRBD1
j_gene: TRBJ2-1
abundance: few
CDR3nt: TGTGCCAGCAGTTTCCGACAGGGGCTCGACAATGAGCAGTTCTTC
CDR3aa: CASSFRQGLDNEQFF

v_gene: TRBV20-1
d_gene: NA
j_gene: TRBJ2-3
abundance: NA
CDR3nt: TGCAGTGCTGGACGGTTAGGACAGTATTTT
CDR3aa: CSAGRLGQYF

v_gene: TRBV27
d_gene: NA
j_gene: TRBJ2-5
abundance: NA
CDR3nt: TGTGCCAGCCAAAACCTCAAGACAGTTCAAGAGACCCAGTACTTC
CDR3aa: CASQNLKTVQETQYF

v_gene: TRBV6-2/TRBV6-3
d_gene: TRBD1
j_gene: TRBJ1-4
abundance: few
CDR3nt: TGTGCCACCCAGAGGGACAGGCATGAAAAACTGTTTTTT
CDR3aa: CATQRDRHEKLFF

v_gene: TRBV6-2/TRBV6-3
d_gene: NA
j_gene: TRBJ1-1
abundance: NA
CDR3nt: TGTGCCAGCAGCATATATCAGGGGACGTTGAACACTGAAGCTTTCTTT
CDR3aa: CASSIYQGTLNTEAFF

v_gene: TRBV19
d_gene: NA
j_gene: TRBJ2-5
abundance: NA
CDR3nt: TGTGCCAGTAGTAGACGGACTTATCAAGAGACCCAGTACTTC
CDR3aa: CASSRRTYQETQYF

v_gene: TRBV7-2
d_gene: NA
j_gene: TRBJ2-2
abundance: few
CDR3nt: TGTGCCAGCAGCTTAGCGATCATGATCTATGACACCGGGGAGCTGTTTTTT
CDR3aa: CASSLAIMIYDTGELFF

v_gene: TRBV7-2
d_gene: TRBD1
j_gene: TRBJ1-1
abundance: few
CDR3nt: TGTGCCAGCAGCTTAGGTGGGACAGGGTCTACTGAAGCTTTCTTT
CDR3aa: CASSLGGTGSTEAFF

v_gene: TRBV28
d_gene: NA
j_gene: TRBJ2-1
abundance: NA
CDR3nt: TGTGCCAGCACCCTTAGACTAGGCTCCTACAATGAGCAGTTCTTC
CDR3aa: CASTLRLGSYNEQFF

v_gene: TRBV24-1
d_gene: TRBD2
j_gene: TRBJ2-1
abundance: NA
CDR3nt: TGTGCCACCAGTGATTTCCACGGGAGGAGGTTCTTC
CDR3aa: CATSDFHGRRFF

v_gene: TRBV28
d_gene: NA
j_gene: TRBJ2-5
abundance: few
CDR3nt: TGTGCCAGCAGTTCGACCCCGGGGGTAGGTGAGGAGACCCAGTACTTC
CDR3aa: CASSSTPGVGEETQYF

v_gene: TRBV7-6
d_gene: TRBD2
j_gene: TRBJ2-1
abundance: NA
CDR3nt: TGTGCTAGCAGCCCAATGGGACTAGCGGGAGGCAATGAGCAGTTCTTC
CDR3aa: CASSPMGLAGGNEQFF

v_gene: TRBV11-2
d_gene: NA
j_gene: TRBJ1-2
abundance: NA
CDR3nt: TGTGCCAGCAGCTTAGGAGAGGCCTATGGCTACACCTTC
CDR3aa: CASSLGEAYGYTF

v_gene: TRBV6-2/TRBV6-3
d_gene: NA
j_gene: TRBJ2-1
abundance: few
CDR3nt: TGTGCCAGCAGTTTAACCCTAGGAACCTCCTACAATGAGCAGTTCTTC
CDR3aa: CASSLTLGTSYNEQFF

v_gene: TRBV29-1
d_gene: NA
j_gene: TRBJ1-2
abundance: NA
CDR3nt: TGCAGCGTTGAAGAGCGGGGGGACAACTATGGCTACACCTTC
CDR3aa: CSVEERGDNYGYTF

v_gene: TRBV7-8
d_gene: NA
j_gene: TRBJ1-1
abundance: few
CDR3nt: TGTGCCAGCAGCTTAGTGGGGGGGGGGGGCGAGGCAAACACTGAAGCTTTCTTT
CDR3aa: CASSLVGGGGEANTEAFF